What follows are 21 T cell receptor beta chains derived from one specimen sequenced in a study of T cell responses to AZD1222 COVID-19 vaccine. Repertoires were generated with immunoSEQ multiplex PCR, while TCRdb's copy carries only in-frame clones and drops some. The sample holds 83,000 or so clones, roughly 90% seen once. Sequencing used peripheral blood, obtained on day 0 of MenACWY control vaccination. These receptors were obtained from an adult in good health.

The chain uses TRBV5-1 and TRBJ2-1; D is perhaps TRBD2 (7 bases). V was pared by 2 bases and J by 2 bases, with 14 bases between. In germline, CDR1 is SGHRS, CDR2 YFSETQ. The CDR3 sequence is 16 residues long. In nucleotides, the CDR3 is TGCGCCAGCAGCTTTGGGGGGCGGGAGCCCTACAATGAGCAGTTCTTC. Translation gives CASSFGGREPYNEQFF.

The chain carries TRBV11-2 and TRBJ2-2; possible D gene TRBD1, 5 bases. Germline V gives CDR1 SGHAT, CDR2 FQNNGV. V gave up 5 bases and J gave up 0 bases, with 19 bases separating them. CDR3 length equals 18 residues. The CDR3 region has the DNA TGTGCCAGCAGCCCCAGGGCAGGGATGACCGCGAACACCGGGGAGCTGTTTTTT. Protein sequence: CASSPRAGMTANTGELFF.

CDR3 protein: CASNPGGPNTEAFF. In DNA form, the CDR3 reads TGCGCCAGCAACCCGGGGGGCCCGAACACTGAAGCTTTCTTT. The chain carries TRBV5-1 and TRBJ1-1, with D possibly being TRBD1 (6 bases). The CDR3 has 14 amino acids. Germline CDR1 is SGHRS and CDR2 is YFSETQ. V lost 6 bases to trimming and J lost 1 base, with 13 bases between them.

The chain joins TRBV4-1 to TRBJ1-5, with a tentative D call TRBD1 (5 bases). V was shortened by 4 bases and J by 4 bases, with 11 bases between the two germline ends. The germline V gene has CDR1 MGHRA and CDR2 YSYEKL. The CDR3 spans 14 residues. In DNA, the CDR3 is TGCGCCAGCAGCCGGGACGGTGGGAATCAGCCCCAGCATTTT. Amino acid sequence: CASSRDGGNQPQHF.

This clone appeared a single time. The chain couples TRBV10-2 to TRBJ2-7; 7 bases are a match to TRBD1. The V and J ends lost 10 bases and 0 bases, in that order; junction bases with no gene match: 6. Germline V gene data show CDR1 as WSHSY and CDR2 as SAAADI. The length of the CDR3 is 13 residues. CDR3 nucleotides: TGCGCCACCACGACAGGGACCTCCTACGAGCAGTACTTC. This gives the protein CATTTGTSYEQYF.

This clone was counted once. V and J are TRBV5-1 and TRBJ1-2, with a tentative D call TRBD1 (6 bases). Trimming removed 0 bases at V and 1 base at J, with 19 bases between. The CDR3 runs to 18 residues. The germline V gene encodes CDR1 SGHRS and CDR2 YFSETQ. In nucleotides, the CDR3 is TGCGCCAGCAGCTTGGACTCGGGGGGGCAGAGAATTAACTATGGCTACACCTTC. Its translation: CASSLDSGGQRINYGYTF.

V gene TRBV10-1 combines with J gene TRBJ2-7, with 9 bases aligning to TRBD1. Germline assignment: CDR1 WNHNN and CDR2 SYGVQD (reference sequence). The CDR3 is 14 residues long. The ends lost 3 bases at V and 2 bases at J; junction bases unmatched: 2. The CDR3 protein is CASSERTGAYEQYF. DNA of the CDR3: TGCGCCAGCAGTGAAAGGACAGGGGCCTACGAGCAGTACTTC.

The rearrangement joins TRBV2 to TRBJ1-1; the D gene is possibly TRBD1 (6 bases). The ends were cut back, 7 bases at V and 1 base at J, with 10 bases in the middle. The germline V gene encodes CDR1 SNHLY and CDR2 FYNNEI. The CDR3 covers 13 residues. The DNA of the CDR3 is TGTGCCAGCACCCGACAGGCGAACACTGAAGCTTTCTTT. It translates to CASTRQANTEAFF.

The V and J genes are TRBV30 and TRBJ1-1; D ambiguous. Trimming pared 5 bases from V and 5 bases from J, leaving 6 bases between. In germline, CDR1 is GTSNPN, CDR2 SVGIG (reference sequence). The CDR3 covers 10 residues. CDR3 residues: CAWGRTEAFF. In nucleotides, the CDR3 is TGTGCCTGGGGTCGGACTGAAGCTTTCTTT.

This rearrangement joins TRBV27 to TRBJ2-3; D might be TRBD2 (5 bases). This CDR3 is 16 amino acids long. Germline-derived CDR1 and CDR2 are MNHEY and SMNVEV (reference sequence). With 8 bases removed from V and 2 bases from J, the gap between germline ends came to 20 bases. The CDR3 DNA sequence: TGTGCCAGCCACACCGGTCAAGCGGTTTACACAGATACGCAGTATTTT. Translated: CASHTGQAVYTDTQYF.

The CDR3 loop reads CASSSLSSKGKQGNEQYF. CDR3 DNA sequence: TGTGCCAGCAGCTCCCTTTCCAGTAAGGGGAAACAAGGGAACGAGCAGTACTTC. This chain uses TRBV13 with TRBJ2-7, with D possibly TRBD1 on 5 matching bases. Looked up from germline, CDR1 is PRHDT and CDR2 is FYEKMQ (reference sequence). This CDR3 has 18 amino acids. V was pared by 4 bases and J by 5 bases, with 27 bases between. Full variable domain (missing parts from reference TRBV13 and TRBJ2-7): AAGVIQSPRHLIKEKRETATLKCYPIPRHDTVYWYQQGPGQDPQFLISFYEKMQSDKGSIPDRFSAQQFSDYHSELNMSSLELGDSALYFCASSSLSSKGKQGNEQYFGPGTRLTVT.

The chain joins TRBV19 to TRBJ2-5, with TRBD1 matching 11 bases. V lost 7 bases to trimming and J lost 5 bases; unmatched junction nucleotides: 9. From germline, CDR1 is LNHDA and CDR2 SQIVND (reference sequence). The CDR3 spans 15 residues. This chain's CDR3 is CASISGTGGSETQYF. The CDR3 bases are TGTGCCAGTATATCCGGGACAGGGGGTAGTGAGACCCAGTACTTC.

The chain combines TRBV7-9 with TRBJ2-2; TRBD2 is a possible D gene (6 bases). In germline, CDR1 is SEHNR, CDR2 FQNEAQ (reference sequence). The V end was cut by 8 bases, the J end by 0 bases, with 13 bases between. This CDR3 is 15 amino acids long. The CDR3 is CASLRAGTNTGELFF. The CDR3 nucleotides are TGTGCCAGCCTTAGGGCGGGGACGAACACCGGGGAGCTGTTTTTT.

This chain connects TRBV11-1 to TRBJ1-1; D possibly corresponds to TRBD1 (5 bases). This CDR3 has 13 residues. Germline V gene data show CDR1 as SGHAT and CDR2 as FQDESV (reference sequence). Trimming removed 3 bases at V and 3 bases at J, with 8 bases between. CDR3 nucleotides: TGTGCCAGCAGCTTCACGGGGGACACTGAAGCTTTCTTT. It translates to CASSFTGDTEAFF.

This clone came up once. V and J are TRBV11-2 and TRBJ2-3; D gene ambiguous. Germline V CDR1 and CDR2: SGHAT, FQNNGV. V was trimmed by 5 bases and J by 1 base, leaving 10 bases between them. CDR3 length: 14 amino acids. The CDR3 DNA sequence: TGTGCCAGCAGCGGCACTTGGGGCACAGATACGCAGTATTTT. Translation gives CASSGTWGTDTQYF.

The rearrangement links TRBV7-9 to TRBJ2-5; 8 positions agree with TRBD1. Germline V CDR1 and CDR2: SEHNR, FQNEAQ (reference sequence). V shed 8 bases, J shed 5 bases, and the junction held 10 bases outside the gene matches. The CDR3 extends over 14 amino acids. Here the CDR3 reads CASRWTGPQETQYF. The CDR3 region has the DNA TGTGCCAGCCGCTGGACAGGGCCCCAGGAGACCCAGTACTTC.

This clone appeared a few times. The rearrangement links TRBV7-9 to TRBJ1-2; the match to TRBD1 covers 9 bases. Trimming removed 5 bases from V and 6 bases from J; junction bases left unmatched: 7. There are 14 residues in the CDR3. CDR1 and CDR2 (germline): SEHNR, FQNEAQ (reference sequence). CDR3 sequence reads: CASSVSQGAHGYTF. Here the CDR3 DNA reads TGTGCCAGCAGCGTATCACAGGGGGCCCATGGCTACACCTTC.

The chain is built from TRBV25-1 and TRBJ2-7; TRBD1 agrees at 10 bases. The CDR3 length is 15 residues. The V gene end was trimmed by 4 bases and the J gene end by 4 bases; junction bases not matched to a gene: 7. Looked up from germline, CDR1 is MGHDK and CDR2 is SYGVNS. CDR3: CASSGRTGGRYEQYF. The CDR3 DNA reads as TGTGCCAGCAGTGGGAGGACAGGGGGTAGGTACGAGCAGTACTTC.

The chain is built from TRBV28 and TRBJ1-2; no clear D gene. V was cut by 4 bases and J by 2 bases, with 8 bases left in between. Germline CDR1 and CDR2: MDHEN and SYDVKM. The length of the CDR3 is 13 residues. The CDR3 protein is CASSSPENYGYTF. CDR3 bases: TGTGCCAGCAGTTCCCCGGAAAACTATGGCTACACCTTC.

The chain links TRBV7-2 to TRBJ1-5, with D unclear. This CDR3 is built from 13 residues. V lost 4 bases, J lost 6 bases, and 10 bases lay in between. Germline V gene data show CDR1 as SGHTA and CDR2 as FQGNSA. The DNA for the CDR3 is TGTGCCAGCAGCTCTACGGGTACTCAGCCCCAGCATTTT. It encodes CASSSTGTQPQHF.

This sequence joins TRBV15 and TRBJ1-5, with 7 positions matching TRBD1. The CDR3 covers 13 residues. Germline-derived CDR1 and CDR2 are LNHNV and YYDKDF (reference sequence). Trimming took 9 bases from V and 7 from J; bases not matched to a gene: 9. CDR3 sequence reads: CATKTGAGQPQHF. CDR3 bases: TGTGCCACTAAAACAGGGGCTGGACAGCCCCAGCATTTT.